The rows below give T cell receptor beta chains drawn from one sample of a study of identical twins. TCRdb used MiXCR to reprocess the 5' RACE reads, holding one entry per CDR3 protein. The data hold roughly 570,000 distinct CDR3 sequences, with around 9.6% observed a single time. The sample also formed part of further work on yellow fever vaccine responses in identical twins.

The sequenced sample was PBMCs. These receptors all stem from a woman between 18 and 29 years old in good health. Both conserved end residues are part of each CDR3. The D gene is left open where the match is weak. Rows may omit the clone size; those that give it use once, few, many or a size class.

>TRBJ2-2|-|TRBV9|TRBD1
TGTGCCAGCAGCGTAGCATCGGACAGGGGGCCCGGGGAGCTGTTTTTT
CASSVASDRGPGELFF
>TRBJ2-1|-|TRBV6-2/TRBV6-3|TRBD2
TGTGCCAGCAGGCCCGGGACTAGCGGAGCTAGCTACAATGAGCAGTTCTTC
CASRPGTSGASYNEQFF
>TRBJ1-1|many|TRBV12-3/TRBV12-4|-
TGTGCCAGCAGTTTAGGTCCGGCTTACGGCACTGAAGCTTTCTTT
CASSLGPAYGTEAFF
>TRBJ2-3|many|TRBV6-4|-
TGTGCCAGCAAGGAGGGGGGACACACAGATACGCAGTATTTT
CASKEGGHTDTQYF
>TRBJ2-1|many|TRBV24-1|TRBD2
TGTGCCACCAGTGGCCCACGAGCGGGGGGGTACTACAATGAGCAGTTCTTC
CATSGPRAGGYYNEQFF
>TRBJ2-5|few|TRBV5-1|TRBD2
TGCGCCAGCAGCTCGGGACTAGCGGGTATACTCCAAGAGACCCAGTACTTC
CASSSGLAGILQETQYF
>TRBJ2-1|many|TRBV24-1|TRBD2
TGTGCCACCAGTGATCCTAGCGGGGGGGGATACAATGAGCAGTTCTTC
CATSDPSGGGYNEQFF
>TRBJ2-1|-|TRBV25-1|TRBD2
TGTGCCAGCAGTGAAGGCCTAGCGGGAGTTGAGCAGTTCTTC
CASSEGLAGVEQFF
>TRBJ2-5|-|TRBV14|-
TGTGCCAGCAGCCTAGCTTCACGGTCGGCGGATCTGCTTGGGGAGACCCAGTACTTC
CASSLASRSADLLGETQYF
>TRBJ2-5|-|TRBV11-2|TRBD1
TGTGCCAGCAGCACCATGACAGGGGCCGGGGAGACCCAGTACTTC
CASSTMTGAGETQYF
>TRBJ2-1|-|TRBV12-3/TRBV12-4|TRBD2
TGTGCCAGCAGTTTCCCGCTAGCGGGAGTTCTTGGGCAGTTCTTC
CASSFPLAGVLGQFF
>TRBJ2-3|few|TRBV24-1|-
TGTGCCACCAGTGATAGGGACGGATCGTCAGATACGCAGTATTTT
CATSDRDGSSDTQYF
>TRBJ2-7|few|TRBV21-1|-
TGTGCCAGCAGCAAGGGGGCAATCTACGAGCAGTACTTC
CASSKGAIYEQYF
>TRBJ1-1|-|TRBV18|-
TGTGCCAGCTCCCCTGCGACGGTGAACACTGAAGCTTTCTTT
CASSPATVNTEAFF
>TRBJ2-2|many|TRBV10-3|TRBD2
TGTGCCATCAGTGACGCCGCGGGGGGAACCGGGGAGCTGTTTTTT
CAISDAAGGTGELFF
>TRBJ2-1|-|TRBV5-1|TRBD2
TGCGCCAGCAGCCCGCGACCGGGGACTACGGATGAGCAGTTCTTC
CASSPRPGTTDEQFF
>TRBJ2-7|few|TRBV30|-
TGTGCCTGGAGTGTAGCTGGGGGCGACGTCTACGAGCAGTACTTC
CAWSVAGGDVYEQYF
>TRBJ2-5|few|TRBV5-4|-
TGTGCCAGCAGCTTTTTGCCGGCACACCAAGAGACCCAGTACTTC
CASSFLPAHQETQYF
>TRBJ1-2|many|TRBV11-2|-
TGTGCCAGCAGCGGAGGCAGGGCCGACTATGGCTACACCTTC
CASSGGRADYGYTF
>TRBJ2-3|-|TRBV12-3/TRBV12-4|-
TGTGCCAGCAGTTTCGGGACCCCGGGGGATACGCAGTATTTT
CASSFGTPGDTQYF
>TRBJ1-2|many|TRBV12-3/TRBV12-4|TRBD1
TGTGCCAGCAGTCCCCACCCGACAGGGGGAGCTAACTATGGCTACACCTTC
CASSPHPTGGANYGYTF
>TRBJ2-6|many|TRBV12-3/TRBV12-4|-
TGTGCCAGCAACGAGGGGGCCAACGTCCTGACTTTC
CASNEGANVLTF
>TRBJ1-1|few|TRBV6-1|-
TGTGCCAGCAGCCACGGGGGAGAGTGGACTGAAACTTTCTTT
CASSHGGEWTETFF
>TRBJ2-7|few|TRBV7-2|TRBD2
TGTGCCAGCAGCTTAGCTAGCGGGGTCTCTGAGCAGTACTTC
CASSLASGVSEQYF
>TRBJ2-7|many|TRBV5-1|TRBD2
TGCGCCAGCAGCTTGAACCCGCGCGGGGGGCCCAACGAGCAGTACTTC
CASSLNPRGGPNEQYF
>TRBJ1-1|many|TRBV5-1|TRBD1
TGCGCCAGCAGTCGAACGGACAGGAAAGACACTGAAGCTTTCTTT
CASSRTDRKDTEAFF
>TRBJ2-1|few|TRBV28|-
TGTGCCAGCAGTTTTACGGCGGTTAGCTCCTACAATGAGCAGTTCTTC
CASSFTAVSSYNEQFF